The source of this TCR beta chain is a study of T cell responses to AZD1222 COVID-19 vaccine. Study results and caveats: Spike was spanned by vaccine-associated CD4 TCRs, with dominance at 160-218 and 743-854.

The CDR3 has 15 amino acids. With 4 bases removed from V and 2 bases from J, the gap between germline ends came to 13 bases. Germline loops: CDR1 MNHEY, CDR2 SVGAGI. Concerning this clone itself: Its antigen is unidentified.

Using immunoSEQ multiplex PCR, the repertoire was profiled, and TCRdb retains in-frame clones only, with some absent. The table lists around 99,000 clones, roughly nine tenths of them singletons. The chain links TRBV6-5 to TRBJ2-3; D unresolved. The starting material was peripheral blood, obtained 28 days after the second AZD1222 dose. The source is an adult who received the AZD1222 COVID-19 vaccine. This CDR3 is CASSSPRTHTDTQYF. The CDR3 coding sequence is TGTGCCAGCAGTTCCCCTAGGACCCACACAGATACGCAGTATTTT.